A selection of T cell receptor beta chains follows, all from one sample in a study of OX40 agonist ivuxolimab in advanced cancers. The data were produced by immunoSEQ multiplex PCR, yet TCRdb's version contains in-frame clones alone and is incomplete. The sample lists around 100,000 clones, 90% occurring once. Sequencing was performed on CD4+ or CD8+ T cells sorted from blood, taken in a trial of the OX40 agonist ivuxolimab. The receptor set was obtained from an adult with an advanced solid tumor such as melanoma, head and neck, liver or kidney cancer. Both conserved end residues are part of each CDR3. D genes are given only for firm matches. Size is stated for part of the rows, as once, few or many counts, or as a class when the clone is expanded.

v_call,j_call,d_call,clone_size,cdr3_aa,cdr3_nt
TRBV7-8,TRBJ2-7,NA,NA,CASSLLGYEQYF,TGTGCCAGCAGCTTACTGGGGTACGAGCAGTACTTC
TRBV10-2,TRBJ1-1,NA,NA,CASQDVGRNTEAFF,TGCGCCAGCCAGGACGTGGGGCGGAACACTGAAGCTTTCTTT
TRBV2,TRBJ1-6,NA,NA,CASKQATNSPLHF,TGTGCCAGCAAACAGGCGACAAATTCACCCCTCCACTTT
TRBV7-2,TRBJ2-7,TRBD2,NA,CASSSGTSGIYEQYF,TGTGCCAGCAGCTCAGGGACTAGCGGGATCTACGAGCAGTACTTC
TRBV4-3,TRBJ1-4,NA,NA,CASSPTQDATNEKLFF,TGCGCCAGCAGCCCAACCCAGGATGCAACTAATGAAAAACTGTTTTTT
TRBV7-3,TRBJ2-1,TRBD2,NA,CASSLRGWAAGDSYNEQFF,TGTGCCAGCAGCTTACGGGGGTGGGCAGCGGGAGACTCCTACAATGAGCAGTTCTTC
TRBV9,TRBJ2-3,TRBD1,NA,CASSVTGTASTDTQYF,TGTGCCAGCAGCGTGACCGGGACAGCTAGCACAGATACGCAGTATTTT
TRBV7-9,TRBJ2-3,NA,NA,CASSPFFRSSDTQYF,TGTGCCAGCAGCCCCTTCTTTAGGTCGTCAGATACGCAGTATTTT
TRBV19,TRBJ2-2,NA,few,CASSTYSDTGELFF,TGTGCCAGTAGTACTTACAGCGACACCGGGGAGCTGTTTTTT
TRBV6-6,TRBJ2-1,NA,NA,CASSGGSRDEQFF,TGTGCCAGCAGTGGGGGATCAAGAGATGAGCAGTTCTTC
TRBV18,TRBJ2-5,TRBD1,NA,CASSPGRGQETQYF,TGTGCCAGCTCACCAGGCAGGGGGCAAGAGACCCAGTACTTC
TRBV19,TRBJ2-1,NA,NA,CASSMWSSSYNEQFF,TGTGCCAGTAGTATGTGGAGCAGCTCCTACAATGAGCAGTTCTTC
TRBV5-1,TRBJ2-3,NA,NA,CASSLSGEVLDTQYF,TGCGCCAGCAGCTTGTCAGGGGAAGTGTTAGATACGCAGTATTTT
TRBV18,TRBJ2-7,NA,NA,CASSPRVGRKHYEQYF,TGTGCCAGCTCACCACGGGTGGGGCGGAAACACTACGAGCAGTACTTC
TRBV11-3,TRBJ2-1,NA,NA,CASSLGVGGRQYNEQFF,TGTGCCAGCAGCTTAGGGGTGGGGGGACGACAGTACAATGAGCAGTTCTTC
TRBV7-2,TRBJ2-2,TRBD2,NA,CASSNQGLAGASGELFF,TGTGCCAGCAGCAACCAGGGACTAGCGGGAGCGAGCGGGGAGCTGTTTTTT
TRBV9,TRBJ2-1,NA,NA,CASSERPGNEQFF,TGTGCCAGCAGCGAGCGCCCCGGCAATGAGCAGTTCTTC
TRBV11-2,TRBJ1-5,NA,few,CASSSRDQPQHF,TGTGCCAGCAGCTCCAGAGATCAGCCCCAGCATTTT
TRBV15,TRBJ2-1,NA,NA,CATSIAVSSYNEQFF,TGTGCCACCAGCATAGCGGTTAGCTCCTACAATGAGCAGTTCTTC
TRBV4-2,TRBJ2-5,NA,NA,CASSQDRAAFQETQYF,TGTGCCAGCAGCCAAGATCGGGCAGCGTTCCAAGAGACCCAGTACTTC
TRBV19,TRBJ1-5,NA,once,CASSIVVEQPQHF,TGTGCCAGTAGTATAGTGGTTGAGCAGCCCCAGCATTTT
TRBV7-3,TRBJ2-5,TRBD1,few,CASGQGARETQYF,TGTGCCAGCGGGCAGGGGGCTCGGGAGACCCAGTACTTC
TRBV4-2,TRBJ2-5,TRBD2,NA,CASSQDASGVETQYF,TGTGCCAGCAGCCAAGACGCTAGCGGGGTGGAGACCCAGTACTTC
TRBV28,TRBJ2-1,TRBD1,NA,CASSSGQGGSYNEQFF,TGTGCCAGCAGCTCAGGACAGGGCGGCTCCTACAATGAGCAGTTCTTC